What follows are 14 T cell receptor beta chains derived from one specimen sequenced in a study of T-cell memory formation after mild COVID-19 (dated by TCRdb to the early 2020s). Library preparation employed 5' RACE. Data came from an Illumina NovaSeq 6000. TCRdb's own reprocessing of the public reads used fastp at Q25 and MiXCR and kept productive beta chains. Rows with one shared CDR3 protein collapse into an entry with the most common genes and DNA. Across this sample there are roughly 200,000 distinct CDR3 sequences, with around 15% seen only once. The ten largest account for approximately 2% of the sample. The sequenced sample was PBMCs or a T cell subset sorted from them (not recorded which). These receptors were collected from an adult woman who had mild COVID-19 (a few samples of this study predate the infection). The sample titles of this study are shuffled in the database, so cell type and time point are left out; the donor was told from shared clones.

This clonotype was seen more than once but under ten times. This sequence joins TRBV19 and TRBJ2-6; TRBD1 aligns across 9 bases. Germline values: CDR1 LNHDA, CDR2 SQIVND (reference sequence). The CDR3 spans 19 residues. The V gene end was trimmed by 1 base and the J gene end by 3 bases; junction bases not matched to a gene: 10. The CDR3 reads CASSIVGTGKKYGANVLTF. CDR3 DNA sequence: TGTGCCAGTAGTATAGTTGGGACAGGGAAAAAATATGGGGCCAACGTCCTGACTTTC.

The CDR3 reads CASSYGTGQQETQYF. Here the CDR3 DNA reads TGTGCCAGCAGTTACGGGACAGGGCAACAAGAGACCCAGTACTTC. The rearrangement uses TRBV5-5 and TRBJ2-5; 9 nucleotides line up with TRBD1. CDR3 length: 15 amino acids. Trimming took 5 bases from V and 2 from J; bases not matched to a gene: 7. CDR1 is SGHKS, CDR2 YYEKEE, per germline (reference sequence).

This clonotype was observed a few times. The V gene is TRBV29-1, the J gene TRBJ2-3, with unresolved D. CDR3 length: 16 amino acids. Germline V CDR1 and CDR2: SQVTM, ANQGSEA. Trimming removed 4 bases at V and 1 base at J, with 18 bases between. The CDR3 region has the DNA TGCAGCGTTGCGGGCAGGATTGGGTCCCGCACAGATACGCAGTATTTT. It encodes CSVAGRIGSRTDTQYF.

This chain joins TRBV9 and TRBJ2-3, with a possible D match to TRBD1 (6 bases). Germline V CDR1 and CDR2: SGDLS, YYNGEE. Trimming cost V 4 bases and J 0 bases, with 12 bases left between them. This CDR3 spans 15 amino acids. The CDR3 loop is CASSTGTLSTDTQYF. The DNA of the CDR3 is TGTGCCAGCAGCACCGGGACACTGAGCACAGATACGCAGTATTTT.

This clonotype was detected only a few times. This chain links TRBV7-2 with TRBJ1-5; tentative D call: TRBD1 (5 bases). V was cut by 1 base and J by 4 bases, with 14 bases left in between. This CDR3 is built from 16 residues. Germline CDR1 reads SGHTA; CDR2 reads FQGNSA. The CDR3 loop is CASSLEGRVANQPQHF. The CDR3 bases are TGTGCCAGCAGCTTAGAGGGCAGGGTAGCGAATCAGCCCCAGCATTTT.

This clonotype turned up a few times. This rearrangement joins TRBV27 to TRBJ1-1; D might be TRBD1 (5 bases). Between the trimmed V and J ends, which lost 2 bases and 0 bases, there was a span of 10 bases. The CDR3 is 15 residues long. The germline V gene has CDR1 MNHEY and CDR2 SMNVEV (reference sequence). CDR3 in amino acids: CASSLQRGLNTEAFF. As DNA, the CDR3 is TGTGCCAGCAGTTTACAAAGGGGCTTGAACACTGAAGCTTTCTTT.

This clonotype was observed a handful of times. The V and J genes are TRBV5-5 and TRBJ2-5; 8 bases agree with TRBD1. Germline V gene lookup returns CDR1 SGHKS and CDR2 YYEKEE (reference sequence). The CDR3 runs 16 residues. The V gene end was trimmed by 3 bases and the J gene end by 1 base; junction bases not matched to a gene: 8. CDR3 sequence (DNA): TGTGCCAGCAGCTGGGGTGGACAGGGAGTCCAAGAGACCCAGTACTTC. Protein product: CASSWGGQGVQETQYF.

The chain combines TRBV6-2 or TRBV6-3 with TRBJ1-2; a weak D match, TRBD1 (5 bases). Germline V gene sequence: CDR1 MNHEY, CDR2 SVGEGT. Trimming took off 2 bases at V and 7 bases at J, with 20 bases between the two ends. This CDR3 is built from 16 residues. CDR3 loop: CASSYRVDSFSFGYTF. CDR3 bases: TGTGCCAGCAGTTACCGGGTCGACAGTTTCTCCTTTGGCTACACCTTC.

This clonotype appeared a few times. The chain uses TRBV20-1 and TRBJ2-7; the D gene is possibly TRBD1 (6 bases). Trimming stripped 3 bases from V and 4 bases from J, with 19 bases between. Germline CDR1 reads DFQATT; CDR2 reads SNEGSKA (reference sequence). This CDR3 region has 15 residues. CDR3 region: CSASLLSGQSYEQYF. Here the CDR3 DNA reads TGCAGTGCTAGTCTTCTGTCCGGACAGAGTTACGAGCAGTACTTC.

This clonotype was counted a few times. The chain employs TRBV7-3 and TRBJ2-3, with 8 bases that match TRBD2. The CDR3 contains 15 residues. Per the germline V gene, CDR1 is SGHTA and CDR2 is FQGTGA. Germline trimming cut 4 bases from V and 2 bases from J; bases unmatched to any gene: 5. Written as DNA, the CDR3 is TGTGCCAGCAGCTCTACAGCGGGGGTCACAGATACGCAGTATTTT. It encodes CASSSTAGVTDTQYF.

The DNA for the CDR3 is TGTGCCAGCAGTTACTCGATCCGGGCCTACGAGCAGTACTTC. Amino acids: CASSYSIRAYEQYF. This chain joins TRBV6-5 and TRBJ2-7; D uncertain. This CDR3 has 14 amino acids. CDR1 is MNHEY and CDR2 is SVGAGI in the germline V gene. V was clipped by 0 bases and J by 2 bases, with 8 bases between them.

This clonotype showed up just a few times. The chain recombines TRBV4-2 with TRBJ2-1; TRBD1 is a possible D gene (6 bases). The length of the CDR3 is 17 residues. Germline V gene sequence: CDR1 LGHNA, CDR2 YNFKEQ. V was shortened by 3 bases and J by 3 bases, with 18 bases between the two germline ends. The CDR3 protein is CASSQGNREDFYNEQFF. In nucleotides, the CDR3 is TGTGCCAGCAGCCAGGGGAACAGGGAAGACTTCTACAATGAGCAGTTCTTC.

The rearrangement uses TRBV24-1 and TRBJ2-7, with no clear D. The V and J ends lost 2 bases and 3 bases respectively, with 10 bases between them. Per the germline V gene, CDR1 is KGHDR and CDR2 is SFDVKD. This CDR3 has 14 amino acids. This chain's CDR3 is CATSDSGSVYEQYF. As DNA, the CDR3 is TGTGCCACCAGTGATTCAGGCTCCGTCTACGAGCAGTACTTC.

This chain uses TRBV4-3 with TRBJ2-7; D is ambiguous. Germline V gene sequence: CDR1 LGHNA, CDR2 YSLEER. V lost 0 bases and J 6 bases, leaving 15 bases between the germline ends. This CDR3 has 15 residues. CDR3 DNA: TGCGCCAGCAGCCAAGATAATTATGTTGGCCGCGAGCAGTACTTC. Residues: CASSQDNYVGREQYF.